This TCR beta chain was captured in a study of vaccination effects on CD4 cells after COVID-19. Viral peptide pools were used in the ViraFEST assay to expand antigen-specific CD4+ T cells, and sequencing came afterward. The culture ran for around 10 days before CD4+ T cells were isolated. The cohort was immunized with two doses of either the BNT162b2 or mRNA-1273 vaccine. V was shortened by 0 bases and J by 5 bases, with 11 bases between the two germline ends. The CDR3 is 14 residues long. The germline CDR1 and CDR2 sequences are SGHRS and YFSETQ. Libraries were prepared by immunoSEQ multiplex PCR; TCRdb keeps only in-frame clonotypes and omits some of them. The data contain about 31,000 clones, less than 80% of them singletons. Regarding this clone: No antigen is known for it.

This receptor was identified in a human donor who received a COVID-19 vaccine. The chain carries TRBV5-1 and TRBJ2-5; unclear D gene. The source was CD4+ T cells from PBMCs cultured with SARS-CoV-2 spike peptides, collected after COVID-19 vaccination. The CDR3 region is CASSLDHSWETQYF. The CDR3 nucleotides are TGCGCCAGCAGCTTGGACCATTCCTGGGAGACCCAGTACTTC.